This TCR beta chain originates from a study of blood T cell repertoires in COVID-19. The CDR3 runs 15 residues. The ends lost 8 bases at V and 6 bases at J; junction bases unmatched: 11. Germline values: CDR1 MGHDK, CDR2 SYGVNS. TCRdb's copy holds only in-frame clones and misses some; the assay was immunoSEQ multiplex PCR. The table records more than 120,000 clones, around nine tenths of them present only once. The chain is built from TRBV25-1 and TRBJ2-1; 9 positions agree with TRBD2. The specimen was peripheral blood. This clonotype was sampled from a woman aged 45-65 years with active or convalescent COVID-19. The CDR3 spells CASSLSGGPINEQFF. The CDR3 DNA reads TGTGCCAGCTCCCTTAGCGGGGGTCCTATCAATGAGCAGTTCTTC.